This is a list of T cell receptor beta chains from one sample in a study of T cell responses to AZD1222 COVID-19 vaccine. Sequenced by immunoSEQ multiplex PCR; TCRdb stores in-frame clones only, minus some. The sample shows more than 150,000 clones, over 90% of them seen only once. Material: peripheral blood, obtained 28 days after the second AZD1222 dose. The source is an adult who received the AZD1222 COVID-19 vaccine. The CDR3 runs from the conserved cysteine through the conserved F or W. D genes are given only for firm matches. Part of the rows lack a size; the others show once, few, many or a class for expanded clones.

CSVEDGREGQPQHF	TGCAGCGTTGAAGATGGACGGGAGGGACAGCCCCAGCATTTT	.	.	TRBJ1-5	TRBV29-1
CASSLDRAGGEKLFF	TGTGCCAGCAGCTTAGACCGGGCCGGCGGGGAAAAACTGTTTTTT	.	.	TRBJ1-4	TRBV7-9
CASSKSPGLSYEQYF	TGTGCCAGTAGTAAGTCCCCGGGTCTCTCCTACGAGCAGTACTTC	.	.	TRBJ2-7	TRBV19
CASKLSSYNEQFF	TGTGCCAGCAAGTTGAGCTCCTACAATGAGCAGTTCTTC	.	.	TRBJ2-1	TRBV2
CASSQDPVRTGSEKLFF	TGTGCCAGCAGCCAAGATCCCGTCCGGACAGGAAGTGAAAAACTGTTTTTT	.	TRBD1	TRBJ1-4	TRBV4-2
CASSRSLLGGEAKLFF	TGTGCCAGCAGCCGATCCCTTTTGGGGGGGGAAGCAAAACTGTTTTTT	.	.	TRBJ1-4	TRBV7-9
CASSQGLYEQYF	TGTGCCAGCAGCCAGGGCCTCTACGAGCAGTACTTC	.	.	TRBJ2-7	TRBV13
CASSDLRTTNYNEQFF	TGCGCCAGCAGCGACCTTAGGACTACAAACTACAATGAGCAGTTCTTC	.	.	TRBJ2-1	TRBV10-1
CASSQASYEQYF	TGTGCCAGCAGCCAAGCCAGCTACGAGCAGTACTTC	.	.	TRBJ2-7	TRBV3-1/TRBV3-2
CASSVNGQNVYGYTF	TGTGCCAGTAGCGTTAACGGACAGAATGTGTATGGCTACACCTTC	once	.	TRBJ1-2	TRBV19
CASSNPGGGTPGETQYF	TGTGCCAGCAGTAACCCCGGAGGCGGCACCCCGGGGGAGACCCAGTACTTC	.	.	TRBJ2-5	TRBV6-2/TRBV6-3
CASSAGLAENNEQFF	TGTGCCAGCAGCGCGGGACTAGCGGAAAACAATGAGCAGTTCTTC	.	TRBD2	TRBJ2-1	TRBV7-6
CASSRGQGADTQYF	TGTGCCAGCAGCCGGGGACAGGGGGCAGATACGCAGTATTTT	once	TRBD1	TRBJ2-3	TRBV7-9
CASSEEISGGNEQFF	TGTGCCAGCAGTGAAGAGATTAGCGGGGGTAATGAGCAGTTCTTC	.	TRBD2	TRBJ2-1	TRBV2
CASSLSMGHTGELFF	TGTGCCAGCAGTTTATCTATGGGGCACACCGGGGAGCTGTTTTTT	.	.	TRBJ2-2	TRBV27
CASSLPGSSGELFF	TGTGCCAGCAGTTTACCAGGGTCGAGCGGGGAGCTGTTTTTT	.	.	TRBJ2-2	TRBV28
CASSHASTTGELFF	TGCGCCAGCAGCCACGCTAGCACTACCGGGGAGCTGTTTTTT	.	.	TRBJ2-2	TRBV5-1